The rows below give T cell receptor beta chains drawn from one sample of a study of blood T cell repertoires in COVID-19. Measured with immunoSEQ multiplex PCR; TCRdb has only the in-frame clones, and not every one. The sample holds about 42,000 clones, about 75% seen once. Sequenced input: peripheral blood. These receptors were obtained from a man between 65 and 85 years old with active or convalescent COVID-19. The CDR3 runs from the conserved cysteine through the conserved F or W. The D gene is left open where the match is weak. The size entry is marked missing in some rows and otherwise reads once, few, many or a size class.

V gene	D gene	clone size	J gene	CDR3 DNA	CDR3 protein
TRBV30	.	.	TRBJ1-1	TGTGCCTGGAGGGCCCTGACAGACCTGAACACTGAAGCTTTCTTT	CAWRALTDLNTEAFF
TRBV9	.	.	TRBJ1-3	TGTGCCAGCAGCGTAGGGGGCACCAAGGCGTCTGGAAACACCATATATTTT	CASSVGGTKASGNTIYF
TRBV7-9	.	.	TRBJ2-7	TGTGCCAGCAGCCCGCCGGAGGCCGAGCAGTACTTC	CASSPPEAEQYF
TRBV5-1	TRBD1	.	TRBJ1-2	TGCGCCAGCAGCGGACAGGGGGCGCCCGGCTATGGCTACACCTTC	CASSGQGAPGYGYTF
TRBV6-5	TRBD2	.	TRBJ2-5	TGTGCCAGCACCCTCGCCGGGACTAGTCAAGAGACCCAGTACTTC	CASTLAGTSQETQYF
TRBV5-1	.	.	TRBJ1-5	TGCGCCAGCAGCGAGGGAGGCCAGCCCCAGCATTTT	CASSEGGQPQHF
TRBV5-1	TRBD1	.	TRBJ1-2	TGCGCCAGCAGCACAGGACAGGGGATTGTACATGGCTACACCTTC	CASSTGQGIVHGYTF
TRBV5-4	.	.	TRBJ2-3	TGTGCCAGCAGAAACGGGGAAACCCCCGATACGCAGTATTTT	CASRNGETPDTQYF
TRBV2	.	.	TRBJ1-5	TGTGCCAGCAGTGTAGTGGACACCAATCAGCCCCAGCATTTT	CASSVVDTNQPQHF
TRBV2	TRBD1	few	TRBJ1-2	TGTGCCAGCAGCCGGGGACAGGTTAGCTACACCTTC	CASSRGQVSYTF
TRBV6-5	TRBD2	.	TRBJ2-7	TGTGCCAGCAGTTACTCTCGGGGGGGCTACTACGAGCAGTACTTC	CASSYSRGGYYEQYF
TRBV2	TRBD2	.	TRBJ2-1	TGTGCCAGCAGTCAGGGACTAGGGCTACAGGATGAGCAGTTCTTC	CASSQGLGLQDEQFF
TRBV6-2/TRBV6-3	.	.	TRBJ2-4	TGTGCCAGCAGTTACTCTGAACTTCCGAACATTCAGTACTTC	CASSYSELPNIQYF
TRBV6-6	.	.	TRBJ2-5	TGTGCCAGCAGTTACGAGGGGGGGAGGTCAGGTGAGACCCAGTACTTC	CASSYEGGRSGETQYF
TRBV2	.	.	TRBJ1-2	TGTGCCATCAGCCAGGGAAACTATGGCTACACCTTC	CAISQGNYGYTF
TRBV7-9	.	.	TRBJ2-3	TGTGCCAGCAGCCAAGATCGGACAGTAGTCGGAGATACGCAGTATTTT	CASSQDRTVVGDTQYF
TRBV7-9	TRBD1	.	TRBJ1-4	TGTGCCAGCAGAGGACAGGGGATCGAAAAACTGTTTTTT	CASRGQGIEKLFF
TRBV13	.	.	TRBJ1-4	TGTGCCAGCAGTCGGCCAGGACTAGAAGAAAAACTGTTTTTT	CASSRPGLEEKLFF
TRBV5-6	TRBD1	.	TRBJ1-2	TGTGCCAGCAGCCGGCGGACAGGGGATTTTGGCTACACCTTC	CASSRRTGDFGYTF
TRBV4-1	TRBD1	.	TRBJ2-7	TGCGCCAGCAGCCAGAGTACCGGGACAGGCTCCTACGAGCAGTACTTC	CASSQSTGTGSYEQYF
TRBV6-5	TRBD1	.	TRBJ1-2	TGTGCCAGCGGACAGGCTGGCTATGGCTACACCTTC	CASGQAGYGYTF
TRBV12-3/TRBV12-4	TRBD1	.	TRBJ1-5	TGTGCCAGCAGTTCTGGACAGGGTCAGCATTTT	CASSSGQGQHF
TRBV4-1	TRBD1	.	TRBJ2-2	TGCGCCAGCAGCCAAGTAAGTGGGACAGGGGGTTGGGAGCTGTTTTTT	CASSQVSGTGGWELFF
TRBV28	.	.	TRBJ1-2	TGTGCCAGCAGAGTATCGGGGATCTATGGCTACACCTTC	CASRVSGIYGYTF
TRBV10-3	.	.	TRBJ1-2	TGTGCCATCAGCCAACAGGGTGAAATGGATGGCTACACCTTC	CAISQQGEMDGYTF
TRBV29-1	TRBD1	once	TRBJ1-2	TGCAGCGTGCCCGACAGGGGGCCCGAGAATGGCTACACCTTC	CSVPDRGPENGYTF
TRBV6-6	.	.	TRBJ1-4	TGTGCCAGCAGTTACAGGAGGGTTGCTAATGAAAAACTGTTTTTT	CASSYRRVANEKLFF
TRBV19	.	few	TRBJ2-3	TGTGCCAGTAGTTTCCAGGGGCCAGATACGCAGTATTTT	CASSFQGPDTQYF
TRBV7-9	.	.	TRBJ1-1	TGTGCCAGCAGCTTAGATCTAGTTGGGACTGAAGCTTTCTTT	CASSLDLVGTEAFF
TRBV7-9	TRBD1	once	TRBJ1-4	TGTGCCAGCAGCCAGGCTACAGGGGTGGATGAAAAACTGTTTTTT	CASSQATGVDEKLFF
TRBV3-1/TRBV3-2	TRBD1	.	TRBJ1-5	TGTGCCAGCAGACCCGGGACAGGGTTTGGGCCCCAGCATTTT	CASRPGTGFGPQHF
TRBV5-4	TRBD1	.	TRBJ2-7	TGTGCCAGCAGCTCTGAAGGGACAGCCTCCTACGAGCAGTACTTC	CASSSEGTASYEQYF
TRBV2	TRBD1	.	TRBJ2-6	TGTGCCAGAGACACAGGGGACGGGGCCAACGTCCTGACTTTC	CARDTGDGANVLTF
TRBV10-3	TRBD1	.	TRBJ1-6	TGTGCCATCACGCAGGGGGGCTACAATTCACCCCTCCACTTT	CAITQGGYNSPLHF
TRBV5-4	TRBD1	.	TRBJ1-2	TGTGCCAGCACCGAACAGGGGTATGATGGCTACACCTTC	CASTEQGYDGYTF
TRBV3-1/TRBV3-2	.	few	TRBJ1-2	TGTGCCAGCAGTCGAGACAGGACTCGAGGTGGCTACACCTTC	CASSRDRTRGGYTF
TRBV5-1	.	.	TRBJ2-1	TGCGCCAGCAGCTTGTTATCAGGGGAGCAGTTCTTC	CASSLLSGEQFF
TRBV28	.	.	TRBJ1-2	TGTGCCAGCAGTTTAGCAATTAAGGGCTTAAGGGAGGGCTACACCTTC	CASSLAIKGLREGYTF
TRBV6-5	.	.	TRBJ2-1	TGTGCCAGCACGGGGGAGGCTGAGCAGTTCTTC	CASTGEAEQFF
TRBV5-6	.	.	TRBJ1-5	TGTGCCAGCAGCTTGTTGCCGGGGAGTGGCCAGCCCCAGCATTTT	CASSLLPGSGQPQHF
TRBV6-5	.	.	TRBJ1-5	TGTGCCAGCTTCGGCCAGACTAATCAGCCCCAGCATTTT	CASFGQTNQPQHF
TRBV7-9	TRBD1	.	TRBJ1-3	TGTGCCAGCACCGGACAGGGGGTTTCAAAAAGTCCCTCTGGAAACACCATATATTTT	CASTGQGVSKSPSGNTIYF
TRBV6-1	.	.	TRBJ2-3	TGTGCCAGCAGTGAAGTCGCAGGGTCAGATACGCAGTATTTT	CASSEVAGSDTQYF
TRBV11-1	.	once	TRBJ2-5	TGTGCCAGCAGCTTTAAGCTCCAAGAGACCCAGTACTTC	CASSFKLQETQYF
TRBV5-1	.	.	TRBJ2-3	TGCGCCAGCAGCTTGGCTTCACGGGGAGATACGCAGTATTTT	CASSLASRGDTQYF
TRBV5-5	TRBD1	.	TRBJ2-5	TGTGCCAGCAGCCGATTACAGGGGGTGGGGACCCAGTACTTC	CASSRLQGVGTQYF
TRBV28	.	.	TRBJ2-3	TGTGCCACTAGACAGTCCACAGATACGCAGTATTTT	CATRQSTDTQYF
TRBV19	TRBD1	.	TRBJ1-5	TGTGCCAGTAACATGGGACAGGGGGTTTTTCAGCCCCAGCATTTT	CASNMGQGVFQPQHF
TRBV3-1/TRBV3-2	.	.	TRBJ1-6	TGTGCCAGCAGCCAAGAAGTTTGGGACAATAACCATTCACCCCTCCACTTT	CASSQEVWDNNHSPLHF